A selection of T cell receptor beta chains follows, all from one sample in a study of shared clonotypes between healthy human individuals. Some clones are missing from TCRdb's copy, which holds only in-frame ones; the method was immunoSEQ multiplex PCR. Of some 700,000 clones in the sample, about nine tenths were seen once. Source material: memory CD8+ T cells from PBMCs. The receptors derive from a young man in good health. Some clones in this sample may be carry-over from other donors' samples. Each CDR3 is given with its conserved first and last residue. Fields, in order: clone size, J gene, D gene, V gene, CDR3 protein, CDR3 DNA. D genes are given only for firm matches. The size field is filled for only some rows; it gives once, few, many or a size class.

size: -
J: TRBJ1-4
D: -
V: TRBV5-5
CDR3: CASSLGENGNEKLFF
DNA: TGTGCCAGCAGCTTAGGGGAGAATGGCAATGAAAAACTGTTTTTT

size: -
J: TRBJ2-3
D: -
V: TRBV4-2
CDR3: CASSQEDSRRDSTDTQYF
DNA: TGTGCCAGCAGCCAAGAGGATTCTCGGCGGGATAGCACAGATACGCAGTATTTT

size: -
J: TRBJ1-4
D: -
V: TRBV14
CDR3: CASSQFGSVEKLFF
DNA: TGTGCCAGCAGCCAATTCGGGTCCGTGGAAAAACTGTTTTTT

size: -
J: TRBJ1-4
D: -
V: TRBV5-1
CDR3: CASSFRGLKAEKLFF
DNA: TGCGCCAGCAGCTTTCGGGGACTGAAAGCAGAAAAACTGTTTTTT

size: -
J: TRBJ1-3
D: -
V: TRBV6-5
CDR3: CASSEWLSGNTIYF
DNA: TGTGCCAGCAGTGAATGGCTCTCTGGAAACACCATATATTTT

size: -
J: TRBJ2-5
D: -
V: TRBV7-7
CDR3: CASCWETQYF
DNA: TGTGCCAGCTGTTGGGAGACCCAGTACTTC

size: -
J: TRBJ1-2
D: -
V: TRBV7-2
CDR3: CASSFPDSNGYTF
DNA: TGTGCCAGCAGCTTTCCGGATTCGAACGGCTACACCTTC

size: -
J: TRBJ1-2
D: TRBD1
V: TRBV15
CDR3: CATSRDPAGFPGQGRSPYGYTF
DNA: TGTGCCACCAGCAGAGATCCCGCCGGTTTTCCGGGACAGGGTCGATCCCCCTATGGCTACACCTTC

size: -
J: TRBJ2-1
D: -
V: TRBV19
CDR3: CASSIEAGRYNEQFF
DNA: TGTGCCAGTAGTATAGAGGCAGGGAGGTACAATGAGCAGTTCTTC

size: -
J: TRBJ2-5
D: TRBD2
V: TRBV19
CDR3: CASSTVVAGLSYQETQYF
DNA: TGTGCCAGTAGTACGGTAGTAGCGGGGCTCTCCTACCAAGAGACCCAGTACTTC

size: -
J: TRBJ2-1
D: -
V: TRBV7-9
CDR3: CASSLGGANEQFF
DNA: TGTGCCAGCAGCTTAGGTGGGGCCAATGAGCAGTTCTTC

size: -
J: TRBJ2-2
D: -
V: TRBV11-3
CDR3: CASSPAMGATGELFF
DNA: TGTGCCAGCAGCCCCGCTATGGGGGCCACCGGGGAGCTGTTTTTT

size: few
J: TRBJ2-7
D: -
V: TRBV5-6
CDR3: CASSHLSGTHREQYF
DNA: TGTGCCAGCAGTCACCTATCCGGGACACATAGGGAGCAGTACTTC

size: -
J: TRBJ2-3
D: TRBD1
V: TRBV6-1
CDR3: CASSGDSRDRGFQDTQYF
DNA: TGTGCCAGCAGTGGCGACAGCCGGGACAGGGGTTTTCAAGATACGCAGTATTTT

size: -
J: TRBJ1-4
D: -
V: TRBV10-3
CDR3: CAISDDVANMGGKLFF
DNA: TGTGCCATCAGTGATGACGTCGCGAATATGGGGGGAAAACTGTTTTTT

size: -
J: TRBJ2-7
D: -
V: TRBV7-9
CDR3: CASSLGRVDEQYF
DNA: TGTGCCAGCAGCTTAGGAAGGGTTGACGAGCAGTACTTC

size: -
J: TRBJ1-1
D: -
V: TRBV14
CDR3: CASSQWGTEAFF
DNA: TGTGCCAGCAGCCAATGGGGCACTGAAGCTTTCTTT

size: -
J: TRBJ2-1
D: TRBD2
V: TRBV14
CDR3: CASSQGGSSYNEQFF
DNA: TGTGCCAGCAGCCAAGGCGGGAGCTCCTACAATGAGCAGTTCTTC

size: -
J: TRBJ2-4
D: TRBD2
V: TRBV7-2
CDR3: CASSSREEGNIQYF
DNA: TGTGCCAGCAGCTCGCGGGAGGAGGGGAACATTCAGTACTTC

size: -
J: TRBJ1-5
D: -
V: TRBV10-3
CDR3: CAISESWNQPQHF
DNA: TGTGCCATCAGTGAGTCCTGGAATCAGCCCCAGCATTTT

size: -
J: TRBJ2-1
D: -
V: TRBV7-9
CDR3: CASSLVALASEQFF
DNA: TGTGCCAGCAGCTTAGTCGCACTAGCCAGTGAGCAGTTCTTC

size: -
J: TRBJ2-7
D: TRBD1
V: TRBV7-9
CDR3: CASSSRDRAYEQYF
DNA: TGTGCCAGCAGCTCCCGGGACAGGGCATACGAGCAGTACTTC